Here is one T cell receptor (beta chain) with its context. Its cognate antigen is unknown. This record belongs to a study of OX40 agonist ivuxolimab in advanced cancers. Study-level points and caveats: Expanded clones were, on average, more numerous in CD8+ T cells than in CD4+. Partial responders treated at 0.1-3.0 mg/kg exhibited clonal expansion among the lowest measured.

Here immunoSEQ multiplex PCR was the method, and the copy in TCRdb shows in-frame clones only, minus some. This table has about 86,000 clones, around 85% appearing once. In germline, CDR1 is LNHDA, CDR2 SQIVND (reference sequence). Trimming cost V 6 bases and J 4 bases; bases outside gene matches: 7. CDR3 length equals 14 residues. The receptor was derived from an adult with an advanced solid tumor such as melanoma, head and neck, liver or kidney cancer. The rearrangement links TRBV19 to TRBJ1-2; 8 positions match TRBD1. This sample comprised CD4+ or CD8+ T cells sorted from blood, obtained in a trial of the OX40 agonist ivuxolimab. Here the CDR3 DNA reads TGTGCCAGTAGGCCGGGACAGGTACTCTATGGCTACACCTTC. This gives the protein CASRPGQVLYGYTF.